Described below is a single T cell receptor (beta chain) sequence and its context. Its antigen is still unknown. The read stops 3 residues short of the end of the CDR3; the missing end is completed from the germline J gene. The data originate from a study of T cells in women clearing cervical HPV infection. Across the whole study: Blood came at first lesion visit for cases, post-clearance for controls. Overall study results and limits: Cases carried less TRBV6-7 than controls: 0.11% versus 0.16%. Associations may precede or follow infection; HPV-specific or memory T cells were not isolated.

This CDR3 contains 15 residues. The trim removed 2 bases at V and 5 bases at J, leaving 8 bases unmatched. Germline assignment: CDR1 DFQATT and CDR2 SNEGSKA (reference sequence). Method: immunoSEQ multiplex PCR; TCRdb's copy keeps in-frame clones and lacks some. The listing contains more than 20,000 clones. Each participant carried one incident cervical HPV16 infection only. The sequencing input was blood buffy coat. The chain couples TRBV20-1 to TRBJ2-4, with 8 bases identical to TRBD1. This TCR was sampled from a woman aged 18-70 years with a cervical HPV16 infection that either progressed to CIN3+ or cleared (not recorded which). Incomplete CDR3 DNA: TGCAGTGCTAGACTGGGACAGGTGCTCCAAAACATT. Translated, it gives CSARLGQVLQNI. The complete CDR3 reads CSARLGQVLQNIQYF.